These T cell receptor beta chains were read from a single sample in a study of naive and memory T cell subsets. One entry per CDR3 protein results from TCRdb running MiXCR on the 5' RACE reads. The table records around 56,000 distinct CDR3 sequences, more than 7.5% of them present only once. These receptors were obtained from a female donor in good health. Each CDR3 is given with its conserved first and last residue. D genes are given only for firm matches. Some rows mark clone size as missing; the rest say once, few, many or name a class of expanded clone.

d_call,j_call,v_call,clone_size,cdr3_aa,cdr3_nt
TRBD2,TRBJ2-3,TRBV5-1,many,CASSSLSGGVNTQYF,TGCGCCAGCAGCTCTCTGTCGGGGGGTGTGAATACGCAGTATTTT
.,TRBJ1-1,TRBV7-2,.,CASSLKPTEAFF,TGTGCCAGCAGCTTGAAACCCACTGAAGCTTTCTTT
.,TRBJ2-7,TRBV20-1,many,CSARDGDRLRYF,TGCAGTGCTAGAGATGGCGATAGGTTAAGGTACTTC
.,TRBJ1-5,TRBV18,many,CASSPQGTWPQHF,TGTGCCAGCTCACCCCAGGGCACCTGGCCCCAGCATTTT
TRBD1,TRBJ1-5,TRBV28,many,CASTPPKGTGDQPQHF,TGTGCCAGCACCCCGCCTAAGGGGACAGGGGATCAGCCCCAGCATTTT
TRBD1,TRBJ1-1,TRBV30,many,CAWSKNRGRVVAEAFF,TGTGCCTGGAGTAAGAACAGGGGCAGAGTGGTCGCTGAAGCTTTCTTT
.,TRBJ2-3,TRBV2,.,CASSNRQPDTQYF,TGTGCCAGCAGTAATAGACAGCCAGATACGCAGTATTTT
.,TRBJ1-1,TRBV6-6,many,CASSTPLSSGEHTEAFF,TGTGCCAGCAGTACCCCGTTAAGTTCAGGGGAGCACACTGAAGCTTTCTTT
.,TRBJ2-3,TRBV11-2,many,CASSQRWGGPDTQYF,TGTGCCAGCAGCCAAAGATGGGGGGGGCCAGATACGCAGTATTTT
.,TRBJ2-3,TRBV12-3/TRBV12-4,few,CASSFAGTSTDTQYF,TGTGCCAGCAGTTTCGCGGGGACTAGCACAGATACGCAGTATTTT
TRBD2,TRBJ2-3,TRBV20-1,.,CSAGAGVLVDTQYF,TGCAGTGCTGGAGCGGGGGTACTGGTGGATACGCAGTATTTT
.,TRBJ2-3,TRBV19,.,CASMGRANTDTQYF,TGTGCCAGTATGGGGCGAGCCAACACAGATACGCAGTATTTT
TRBD2,TRBJ2-1,TRBV7-2,few,CASSSQTGTSDEQFF,TGTGCCAGCAGCTCCCAGACGGGGACTAGCGATGAGCAGTTCTTC
.,TRBJ1-1,TRBV5-1,many,CASSLGRTGLRTEAFF,TGCGCCAGCAGCTTGGGAAGAACAGGGTTGAGGACTGAAGCTTTCTTT
.,TRBJ2-4,TRBV9,.,CASSAPTGLNIQYF,TGTGCCAGCAGCGCGCCCACAGGGTTGAACATTCAGTACTTC
TRBD2,TRBJ2-1,TRBV6-5,.,CAVLAGHDNEQFF,TGTGCCGTACTAGCGGGGCATGACAATGAGCAGTTCTTC
.,TRBJ2-3,TRBV18,.,CASSPRLTRTRTDTQYF,TGTGCCAGCTCACCCCGTCTCACCAGGACACGTACAGATACGCAGTATTTT
.,TRBJ2-5,TRBV7-8,many,CASRPLRVPKETQYF,TGTGCCAGCAGACCACTTAGGGTTCCCAAAGAGACCCAGTACTTC
TRBD1,TRBJ2-3,TRBV7-2,.,CASSRRRDGTGRTDTQYF,TGTGCCAGCAGCAGAAGGAGGGACGGGACAGGGAGGACAGATACGCAGTATTTT
.,TRBJ1-2,TRBV7-2,many,CASSLQANYGYTF,TGTGCCAGCAGCTTGCAGGCTAACTATGGCTACACCTTC
.,TRBJ2-2,TRBV9,many,CASSVGAGGRLFF,TGTGCCAGCAGCGTAGGAGCAGGAGGACGGTTGTTTTTT
.,TRBJ2-6,TRBV29-1,many,CSVESAGRSGANVLTF,TGCAGCGTTGAATCGGCAGGCCGCTCTGGGGCCAACGTCCTGACTTTC
.,TRBJ1-1,TRBV6-2/TRBV6-3,many,CASSYANTEAFF,TGTGCCAGCAGTTACGCGAACACTGAAGCTTTCTTT
.,TRBJ1-6,TRBV9,many,CASSVSSHSPLHF,TGTGCCAGCAGCGTTTCATCCCATTCACCCCTCCACTTT
.,TRBJ1-2,TRBV12-3/TRBV12-4,many,CASSARYGYTF,TGTGCCAGCAGTGCGCGCTATGGCTACACCTTC
.,TRBJ1-4,TRBV27,few,CASGTGEKLFF,TGTGCCAGCGGGACCGGTGAAAAACTGTTTTTT
.,TRBJ1-1,TRBV7-9,many,CASSLQVNTEAFF,TGTGCCAGCAGCTTACAAGTGAACACTGAAGCTTTCTTT
.,TRBJ2-7,TRBV12-3/TRBV12-4,.,CASSLGRLGRTAYEQYF,TGTGCCAGCAGTTTAGGTCGGCTTGGCAGGACCGCCTACGAGCAGTACTTC
.,TRBJ2-3,TRBV5-1,many,CASSLEQARDTQYF,TGCGCCAGCAGCTTGGAACAGGCGAGGGATACGCAGTATTTT
.,TRBJ1-4,TRBV20-1,many,CSARDITGTNEKLFF,TGCAGTGCTAGAGATATAACAGGAACAAATGAAAAACTGTTTTTT
TRBD2,TRBJ2-5,TRBV20-1,.,CSAPPRGDETQYF,TGCAGTGCTCCTCCCCGGGGGGACGAGACCCAGTACTTC
.,TRBJ1-3,TRBV30,.,CAWSVGPADTIYF,TGTGCCTGGAGTGTTGGCCCCGCCGACACCATATATTTT
.,TRBJ1-6,TRBV28,many,CASSRTKPLHF,TGTGCCAGCAGTCGAACGAAACCCCTCCACTTT
TRBD1,TRBJ1-4,TRBV2,.,CASRLQGAREKLFF,TGTGCCAGCAGATTACAGGGGGCCCGTGAAAAACTGTTTTTT
.,TRBJ1-1,TRBV7-9,many,CASSQGSPEAFF,TGTGCCAGCAGCCAAGGGAGTCCTGAAGCTTTCTTT
.,TRBJ2-3,TRBV14,.,CASSQDGLRIRCTDTQYF,TGTGCCAGCAGCCAAGATGGGCTTCGGATACGTTGCACAGATACGCAGTATTTT
.,TRBJ2-6,TRBV19,.,CASSPISSGANVLTF,TGTGCCAGTAGTCCCATCAGCTCTGGGGCCAACGTCCTGACTTTC
.,TRBJ2-7,TRBV4-3,.,CASSQDLTGEVLYEQYF,TGCGCCAGCAGCCAAGATCTTACAGGGGAGGTCCTCTACGAGCAGTACTTC
.,TRBJ1-2,TRBV20-1,many,CSARELDRDAGGYTF,TGCAGTGCTAGAGAACTTGACAGAGACGCAGGGGGCTACACCTTC
.,TRBJ2-7,TRBV2,many,CASSRQQSSYEQYF,TGTGCCAGCAGTCGACAGCAAAGCTCCTACGAGCAGTACTTC
.,TRBJ2-5,TRBV5-4,many,CASSLTGMEETQYF,TGTGCCAGCAGCCTTACAGGGATGGAAGAGACCCAGTACTTC
.,TRBJ2-7,TRBV7-2,few,CASSSYLSSYEQYF,TGTGCCAGCAGCTCTTACCTAAGCTCCTACGAGCAGTACTTC
TRBD1,TRBJ1-1,TRBV7-2,.,CASRVGQLNTEAFF,TGTGCCAGCCGCGTGGGACAGTTGAACACTGAAGCTTTCTTT
TRBD1,TRBJ2-7,TRBV6-5,many,CASRLRGQGTYEQYF,TGTGCCAGCAGACTCAGGGGACAGGGAACCTACGAGCAGTACTTC
.,TRBJ1-2,TRBV10-3,few,CAHSTGFGYTF,TGTGCCCACAGCACCGGATTTGGCTACACCTTC
TRBD1,TRBJ2-7,TRBV13,few,CASSFRDRAYEQYF,TGTGCCAGCAGCTTCCGGGACAGGGCCTACGAGCAGTACTTC
.,TRBJ1-1,TRBV14,many,CASSQGGAGGEAFF,TGTGCCAGCAGCCAAGGAGGGGCTGGAGGCGAAGCTTTCTTT
TRBD2,TRBJ2-3,TRBV6-5,many,CASSTRGSGGFTDTQYF,TGTGCCAGCAGTACCCGGGGTAGCGGGGGGTTCACAGATACGCAGTATTTT
TRBD1,TRBJ1-3,TRBV6-5,few,CASSYSTRTGLNTIYF,TGTGCCAGCAGTTACTCGACCCGGACAGGGTTGAACACCATATATTTT
TRBD1,TRBJ2-5,TRBV7-9,.,CASSLSPGGAETQYF,TGTGCCAGCAGCTTGTCCCCAGGGGGCGCGGAGACCCAGTACTTC
.,TRBJ1-2,TRBV4-3,few,CASSQMRGPYGYTF,TGCGCCAGCAGCCAAATGAGGGGTCCTTATGGCTACACCTTC
.,TRBJ1-1,TRBV5-1,few,CASSRPSGGTEAFF,TGCGCCAGCAGCCGCCCCTCGGGGGGCACTGAAGCTTTCTTT
.,TRBJ1-2,TRBV14,few,CASSWGEYGYTF,TGTGCCAGCAGTTGGGGGGAATATGGCTACACCTTC
TRBD1,TRBJ2-7,TRBV6-2/TRBV6-3,.,CASRKILRGDRVNEQYF,TGTGCCAGCAGAAAAATACTTCGGGGGGACAGGGTGAACGAGCAGTACTTC
TRBD2,TRBJ2-3,TRBV15,few,CATSRSGGTDTQYF,TGTGCCACCAGCCGAAGCGGGGGCACAGATACGCAGTATTTT
.,TRBJ2-5,TRBV29-1,few,CSVEGGAQETQYF,TGCAGCGTTGAAGGCGGGGCCCAAGAGACCCAGTACTTC
.,TRBJ2-5,TRBV20-1,few,CSARVMGSEETQYF,TGCAGTGCTAGAGTTATGGGAAGTGAAGAGACCCAGTACTTC
TRBD1,TRBJ2-3,TRBV10-3,.,CAISGDRGSDTQYF,TGTGCCATCAGTGGGGACAGGGGTTCAGATACGCAGTATTTT
.,TRBJ1-3,TRBV6-5,many,CATALAVGNTIYF,TGTGCCACTGCCTTGGCGGTCGGAAACACCATATATTTT